The sequence of this T cell receptor beta chain was determined in a study of Graves' ophthalmopathy and Graves' hyperthyroidism. This clonotype has at least ten counts. This CDR3 region has 12 residues. Trimming left V 4 bases short and J 7 bases short, with 11 bases between. Germline V gene lookup returns CDR1 LNHNV and CDR2 YYDKDF (reference sequence). Someone took the PBMCs out of less than 11 ml of fresh peripheral blood. The study amplified TCR beta CDR3 regions using RNA transcripts. RT-PCR was first run with HTBI primers, then multiplex PCR in a second round. TCRdb recomputed calls from the multiplex PCR reads with MiXCR, one row per CDR3 protein. The profile shows almost 750,000 distinct CDR3 sequences, 35% to 50% of them singletons.

The V and J genes are TRBV15 and TRBJ2-7; D unresolved. The source is an adult man with Graves' ophthalmopathy. Sequencing was carried out using peripheral blood. This CDR3 is CATSTNPGEQYF. The CDR3 DNA sequence: TGTGCCACCAGCACCAACCCAGGAGAGCAGTACTTC.